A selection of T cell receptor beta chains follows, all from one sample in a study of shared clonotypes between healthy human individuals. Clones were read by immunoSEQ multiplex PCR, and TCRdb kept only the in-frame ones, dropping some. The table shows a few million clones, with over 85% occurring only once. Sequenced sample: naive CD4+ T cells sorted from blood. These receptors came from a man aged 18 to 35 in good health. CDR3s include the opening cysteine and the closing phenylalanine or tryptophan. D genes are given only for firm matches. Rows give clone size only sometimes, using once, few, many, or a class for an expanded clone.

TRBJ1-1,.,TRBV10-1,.,TGCGCCAGCAGTGAGTCGTGGGGGAGGACTGAAGCTTTCTTT,CASSESWGRTEAFF
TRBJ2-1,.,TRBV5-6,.,TGTGCCAGCAGCAAATACAATGAGCAGTTCTTC,CASSKYNEQFF
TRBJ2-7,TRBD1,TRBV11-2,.,TGTGCCAGCAGCCTCATGACAGGGGCATACGAGCAGTACTTC,CASSLMTGAYEQYF
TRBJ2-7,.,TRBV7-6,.,TGTGCCAGCAGCCCAGTCAGGGGAGGGGAGCAGTACTTC,CASSPVRGGEQYF
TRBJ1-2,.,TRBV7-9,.,TGTGCCAGCAGCTTAGCGCCTGGCTACACCTTC,CASSLAPGYTF
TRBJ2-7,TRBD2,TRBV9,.,TGTGCCAGCAGCGTCGGGCTAGCGGGTACCTACGAGCAGTACTTC,CASSVGLAGTYEQYF
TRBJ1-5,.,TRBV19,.,TGTGCCAGTAGTATAGGCAGGGGAAAACGGGATCAGCCCCAGCATTTT,CASSIGRGKRDQPQHF
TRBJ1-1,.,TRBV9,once,TGTGCCAGCAGCGTAGATTCAGGGAACACTGAAGCTTTCTTT,CASSVDSGNTEAFF
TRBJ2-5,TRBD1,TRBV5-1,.,TGCGCCAGCAGCCAGGGGGCAGTTCAAGAGACCCAGTACTTC,CASSQGAVQETQYF
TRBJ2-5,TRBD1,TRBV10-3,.,TGTGCCACCAAGGACAGGGGGACTGAAGGGACCCAGTACTTC,CATKDRGTEGTQYF